This T cell receptor (beta chain) was obtained from a study of blood T cell repertoires in COVID-19. Study at large: The study drew acute and convalescent COVID-19 samples from the United States, Italy and Spain. PBMCs, B-cell-depleted T cells, or T cells were the source of the cDNA or gDNA that made up the material.

Measured with immunoSEQ multiplex PCR; TCRdb has only the in-frame clones, and not every one. The table includes 60,000 to 70,000 clones, around 80% detected once. Material: peripheral blood. The TCR sequence derives from an elderly man with acute or convalescent COVID-19.

CDR3 in DNA: TGTGCCAGCAGTGAATCCTCGAATAGTCACTATGGCTACACCTTC. As protein: CASSESSNSHYGYTF. V and J are TRBV6-1 and TRBJ1-2; D gene ambiguous. The CDR3 spans 15 residues. The V end lost 2 bases, the J end lost 3 bases, and 13 bases lay between the germline ends. Germline lookup yields CDR1 MNHNS and CDR2 SASEGT.